This T cell receptor beta chain was profiled in a study of a mutant IDH1 vaccine in newly diagnosed glioma. About the study: Previous treatment comprised radiotherapy, temozolomide, or both, mostly both. Findings and limits, study-wide: Pseudoprogression seemed unlinked to shifts in top peripheral T cell clonotypes.

Sequencing used immunoSEQ multiplex PCR; TCRdb keeps in-frame clones, though not all of them. The repertoire includes approximately 50,000 clones, 76% of them detected once, and 4% to 5.5% sits in the top ten. Notes on this clone: Its antigen is not identified.

Specified time point: week 47, end of study. Doses comprised 300 ug of mutant IDH1 20-mer peptide each, plus topical imiquimod. There were new WHO grade 3 or 4 astrocytomas in the donors, and these were IDH1-mutant and ATRX-lost. CDR1 is SGHAT and CDR2 is FQDESV in the germline V gene (reference sequence). V lost 6 bases to trimming and J lost 0 bases; unmatched junction nucleotides: 5. This CDR3 contains 14 residues. The sequencing used PBMCs, collected from a glioma patient whose treatment included an IDH1 peptide vaccine. This sequence was found in a middle-aged woman with glioma. Some clones in this sample may be carry-over from other donors' samples. The V call is TRBV11-1, the J call TRBJ2-7, with 7 bases fitting TRBD1. The CDR3 DNA reads TGTGCCAGCAGAATCGACAGGGTCTCCTACGAGCAGTACTTC. Its protein is CASRIDRVSYEQYF.